Presented here are 14 T cell receptor beta chains from one specimen sequenced in a study of T cell repertoires in cytomegalovirus infection. TCRdb re-analysed the reads in MiXCR, keeping a single row per CDR3 protein. The profile shows 140,000 to 150,000 distinct CDR3 sequences, 30% to 40% of them singletons. The antigens these receptors bind are not known. The sample consisted of CD8+ T cells from cultured PBMCs, taken from culture after CMV antigen stimulation. The source is a human donor in good health (CMV status not recorded). Some clones in this sample may be carry-over from other donors' samples.

The chain couples TRBV14 to TRBJ2-1; 8 nucleotides match TRBD2. CDR1 is SGHDN and CDR2 is FVKESK in the germline V gene. CDR3 length equals 15 residues. V dropped 0 bases and J dropped 7; count of bases not matched to a gene: 5. For the CDR3, the DNA is TGTGCCAGCAGCCAAGATTTTGGCGGGGGGAATGAGCAGTTCTTC. This encodes CASSQDFGGGNEQFF.

This clonotype was counted once. The chain is built from TRBV24-1 and TRBJ2-3; unclear D gene. The CDR3 consists of 13 residues. Trimming took 2 bases from V and 0 from J, leaving 2 bases between them. Germline assignment: CDR1 KGHDR and CDR2 SFDVKD. The CDR3 coding sequence is TGTGCCACCAGTGATTCGAGCACAGATACGCAGTATTTT. This translates into CATSDSSTDTQYF.

This clonotype was observed a handful of times. The J gene is TRBJ2-2, the V gene TRBV12-3 or TRBV12-4, with 9 bases fitting TRBD2. V lost 3 bases to trimming and J lost 1 base; unmatched junction nucleotides: 3. The CDR3 extends over 16 amino acids. CDR3: CASSLAGGQNTGELFF. The CDR3 DNA reads as TGTGCCAGCAGTTTGGCGGGGGGGCAGAACACCGGGGAGCTGTTTTTT.

This clonotype was recorded at least ten times. V is TRBV6-6 and J is TRBJ1-1; D unclear. The CDR3 covers 13 residues. The germline CDR1 and CDR2 sequences are MNHNY and SVGAGI (reference sequence). Trimming cost V 2 bases and J 0 bases, with 4 bases left between them. The CDR3 reads CASSYGMNTEAFF. The CDR3 nucleotides read TGTGCCAGCAGTTACGGGATGAACACTGAAGCTTTCTTT.

The gene calls are TRBV6-1 and TRBJ1-1; perhaps TRBD1 as D (6 bases). Germline CDR1 MNHNS, CDR2 SASEGT. V lost 8 bases and J lost 1, with 11 bases in between. The CDR3 is 13 amino acids. The CDR3 DNA reads as TGTGCCAGCCACCAGGGGCGGAACACTGAAGCTTTCTTT. Encoded protein: CASHQGRNTEAFF.

This clonotype was seen a handful of times. This chain joins TRBV5-6 and TRBJ2-7; D unresolved. This CDR3 is built from 13 residues. Germline V gene sequence: CDR1 SGHDT, CDR2 YYEEEE. The V gene lost 2 bases and the J gene lost 1 base, with 7 bases spanning the gap. CDR3 nucleotides: TGTGCCAGCAGCTTTGTGGCGTCCTACGAGCAGTACTTC. The encoded protein is CASSFVASYEQYF.

This chain joins TRBV27 and TRBJ2-7; no firm D call. Germline V gene lookup returns CDR1 MNHEY and CDR2 SMNVEV (reference sequence). The CDR3 contains 17 residues. With 2 bases removed from V and 0 bases from J, the gap between germline ends came to 17 bases. The CDR3 protein is CASSLLDGRSSSYEQYF. In DNA form, the CDR3 reads TGTGCCAGCAGTTTACTAGACGGCCGGAGCTCCTCCTACGAGCAGTACTTC.

CDR3 sequence (DNA): TGTGCCAGCAGTTCTAACCCGAACCCGGGAGGGATCTATGGCTACACCTTC. Amino acid sequence: CASSSNPNPGGIYGYTF. V gene TRBV6-5 combines with J gene TRBJ1-2; no reliable D call. This CDR3 is 17 amino acids long. CDR1 MNHEY and CDR2 SVGAGI come from the germline V gene. With 4 bases removed from V and 4 bases from J, the gap between germline ends came to 22 bases.

The sample holds a few counts of this clonotype. The V and J genes are TRBV4-1 and TRBJ2-7; D might be TRBD1 (5 bases). Germline values: CDR1 MGHRA, CDR2 YSYEKL. This CDR3 region has 15 residues. Trimming removed 0 bases at V and 6 bases at J, with 15 bases between. CDR3 protein: CASSQDLSAGREQYF. In DNA, the CDR3 is TGCGCCAGCAGCCAAGATCTTTCGGCAGGGCGCGAGCAGTACTTC.

J is TRBJ1-1 and V is TRBV6-1; a weak D match, TRBD1 (6 bases). CDR1 and CDR2 from the germline V gene are MNHNS and SASEGT. This CDR3 region has 16 residues. With 2 bases removed from V and 1 base from J, the gap between germline ends came to 14 bases. DNA for the CDR3: TGTGCCAGCAGTGAATTGGGAGGCAGGGGGAACACTGAAGCTTTCTTT. Translation gives CASSELGGRGNTEAFF.

The chain has TRBV5-1 and TRBJ1-1; TRBD1 is a possible D gene (5 bases). Looked up from germline, CDR1 is SGHRS and CDR2 is YFSETQ. The CDR3 length is 15 residues. V lost 0 bases and J lost 1, with 10 bases in between. The CDR3 sequence is CASSLVGGPNTEAFF. CDR3 DNA: TGCGCCAGCAGCTTGGTTGGGGGACCGAACACTGAAGCTTTCTTT.

The V call is TRBV15, the J call TRBJ2-1; 10 nucleotides line up with TRBD2. Per germline, CDR1 LNHNV and CDR2 YYDKDF (reference sequence). J gave up 8 bases and V 4 bases, and 11 bases lay outside the gene matches. This CDR3 has 16 residues. DNA for the CDR3: TGTGCCACCAGCACCCCCGTGAGCGGGGGGGCCGATGAGCAGTTCTTC. Its protein is CATSTPVSGGADEQFF.

The sample holds many counts of this clonotype. V usage is TRBV25-1 and J usage is TRBJ1-1; 9 bases map to TRBD1. Trimming cost V 3 bases and J 11 bases; bases outside gene matches: 10. Germline-derived CDR1 and CDR2 are MGHDK and SYGVNS. The CDR3 spans 14 residues. CDR3 protein: CASSDPDRGSRAFF. The CDR3 bases are TGTGCCAGCAGTGACCCCGACAGGGGGTCCCGCGCTTTCTTT.

In its sample, this clonotype was seen many times. The chain recombines TRBV5-4 with TRBJ2-2; D is possibly TRBD2 (6 bases). The CDR3 loop spans 16 amino acids. Trimming removed 4 bases from V and 1 base from J, with 14 bases in between. From germline, CDR1 is SGHNT and CDR2 YYREEE (reference sequence). The CDR3 DNA reads as TGTGCCAGCAGCCAAGAGACGGGACTGAACACCGGGGAGCTGTTTTTT. It specifies CASSQETGLNTGELFF.